This T cell receptor beta chain was captured in a study of T cell changes during pregnancy in multiple sclerosis. The table came from immunoSEQ multiplex PCR; TCRdb's copy has only in-frame clones and leaves some out. The sample shows tens of thousands of clones, almost 95% of them seen only once. Unmatched junction bases numbered 1, after V lost 5 bases and J lost 0 bases. Germline-derived CDR1 and CDR2 are SGHVS and FNYEAQ. The CDR3 has 15 residues. V gene TRBV7-6 combines with J gene TRBJ1-5; 10 bases are shared with TRBD1. Sequencing was performed on CD4+ T cells from peripheral blood mononuclear cells, taken in the third trimester of pregnancy. The receptor comes from a female donor with multiple sclerosis, enrolled in a pregnancy study. CDR3 nucleotide sequence: TGTGCCAGCAGCCGGGACAGGGGTAGCAATCAGCCCCAGCATTTT. Translation gives CASSRDRGSNQPQHF.